This TCR beta chain was sequenced for a study of CXCR3-negative and CXCR3-positive naive CD8 T cells. Comments on this clonotype: Its target is not known.

The naive CD8+ gate required CD45RO-CCR7+CD27+CD95- phenotype. Findings and limits, study-wide: In CXCR3-positive naive cells, the TRB CDR3s were more hydrophobic than in CXCR3-negative naive cells. Naive subsets had comparable surface CD5, so TRB CDR3 properties gauged TCR strength.

The TRB libraries of cDNA were built by UMI-labeled 5' RACE. TCRdb reworked the 5' RACE reads into one entry per CDR3 protein, no DNA. This table holds 100,000 to 150,000 distinct CDR3 sequences. The sequenced material came from naive CXCR3- CD8+ T cells from blood. This sample's subset: CD45RO-CCR7+CD27+CD95- naive CD8+ T cells lacking CXCR3 (TNR3-). This TCR was recovered from a human donor in good health. Some clones in this sample may be carry-over from other donors' samples.

Here the CDR3 reads CASTPTGTGVNEQFF. V is TRBV12-3 or TRBV12-4 and J is TRBJ2-1; the D gene TCRdb calls, TRBD1, cannot be checked with no DNA. The CDR3 extends over 15 amino acids.